The 32 T cell receptor beta chains below come from one sample, sequenced in a study of preoperative IRX-2 immunotherapy in early breast cancer. The table came from immunoSEQ multiplex PCR; TCRdb's copy has only in-frame clones and leaves some out. This sample yields about 15,000 clones, of which roughly 88% are seen a single time; around 30% belongs to the top ten. Treatment: preoperative locoregional IRX-2 cytokine immunotherapy. This specimen was taken from a patient treated with IRX-2 immunotherapy. Every receptor here comes from a human donor with breast cancer.

The V and J genes are TRBV27 and TRBJ2-1, with 9 positions matching TRBD1. CDR3 size: 17 residues. The germline gives CDR1 MNHEY, CDR2 SMNVEV (reference sequence). Losses at the gene ends were 5 bases for V and 9 bases for J; bases not matched to a gene: 17. The CDR3 DNA is TGTGCCAGCAGTCAATTCCCGGCGGACAGGGGTTCGGGTGAGCAGTTCTTC. This codes for CASSQFPADRGSGEQFF.

This rearrangement joins TRBV6-1 to TRBJ2-7, with D perhaps matching TRBD1 (6 bases). Deletions cut 2 bases from V and 6 bases from J, with 17 bases between. Germline-derived CDR1 and CDR2 are MNHNS and SASEGT. The CDR3 has 15 amino acids. CDR3 amino acids: CASSESQGTSSEQYF. In nucleotides, the CDR3 is TGTGCCAGCAGTGAATCACAGGGTACCTCGTCCGAGCAGTACTTC.

This clone has just one count. V and J are TRBV7-2 and TRBJ1-2; D gene ambiguous. CDR1 SGHTA and CDR2 FQGNSA come from the germline V gene. Between the trimmed V and J ends, which lost 6 bases and 1 base, there was a span of 9 bases. The CDR3 is 13 amino acids. The CDR3 reads CASSQKGNYGYTF. DNA for the CDR3: TGTGCCAGCAGTCAGAAGGGTAACTATGGCTACACCTTC.

V usage is TRBV5-1 and J usage is TRBJ1-2, with 8 bases that match TRBD1. The CDR3 sequence is 15 residues long. Germline lookup yields CDR1 SGHRS and CDR2 YFSETQ. V lost 1 base and J lost 8; bases outside the gene matches: 10. For the CDR3, the DNA is TGCGCCAGCAGCTTGAACGGACAGGGAGGAATCGGCTACACCTTC. Its translation is CASSLNGQGGIGYTF.

The chain has TRBV19 and TRBJ1-2, with D uncertain. The CDR3 spans 13 residues. CDR1 is LNHDA and CDR2 is SQIVND in the germline V gene (reference sequence). V was cut by 1 base and J by 4 bases, with 7 bases left in between. The CDR3 DNA is TGTGCCAGTAGTATAGCAGCGGGCTATGGCTACACCTTC. Its translation: CASSIAAGYGYTF.

This chain links TRBV27 with TRBJ2-3, with a possible D match to TRBD2 (6 bases). Germline V gene sequence: CDR1 MNHEY, CDR2 SMNVEV (reference sequence). This CDR3 has 17 amino acids. Trimming removed 5 bases at V and 2 bases at J, with 20 bases between. The CDR3 loop reads CASSARGDSGYTDTQYF. The CDR3 nucleotides are TGTGCCAGCAGTGCGCGCGGTGATAGCGGTTACACAGATACGCAGTATTTT.

This chain joins TRBV10-1 and TRBJ2-3, with D possibly being TRBD2 (6 bases). This CDR3 comprises 15 residues. The V and J ends lost 2 bases and 3 bases respectively, with 12 bases between them. CDR1 is WNHNN and CDR2 is SYGVQD in the germline V gene (reference sequence). This CDR3 reads CASSELPGGTDTQYF. The DNA of the CDR3 is TGCGCCAGCAGTGAGCTCCCCGGGGGAACAGATACGCAGTATTTT.

The chain couples TRBV4-2 to TRBJ1-1, with D perhaps TRBD1 (5 bases). The germline V gene encodes CDR1 LGHNA and CDR2 YNFKEQ. The CDR3 is 16 amino acids. The ends were cut back, 6 bases at V and 0 bases at J, with 17 bases in the middle. This CDR3 reads CASRLGEGRMNTEAFF. For the CDR3, the DNA is TGTGCCAGCAGACTAGGGGAGGGCAGGATGAACACTGAAGCTTTCTTT.

This clone occurred once. This chain joins TRBV30 and TRBJ2-2; 9 bases agree with TRBD2. The CDR3 loop spans 15 amino acids. V shed 7 bases and J 4 bases; nucleotides not matched to a gene: 10. Germline V gene data show CDR1 as GTSNPN and CDR2 as SVGIG (reference sequence). The CDR3 DNA is TGTGCCTACGCACGGACTAGCGTCCGCACCGGGGAGCTGTTTTTT. Amino acids: CAYARTSVRTGELFF. Complete variable domain (other parts from reference TRBV30 and TRBJ2-2): SQTIHQWPATLVQPVGSPLSLECTVEGTSNPNLYWYRQAAGRGLQLLFYSVGIGQISSEVPQNLSASRPQDRQFILSSKKLLLSDSGFYLCAYARTSVRTGELFFGEGSRLTVL.

The chain uses TRBV10-3 and TRBJ1-6; D unresolved. The V gene's germline CDR1 is ENHRY and CDR2 SYGVKD. The CDR3 totals 13 residues. V was pared by 4 bases and J by 7 bases, with 8 bases between. The CDR3, as DNA: TGTGCCATCAGTGGGACGACCAATTCACCCCTCCACTTT. Translated, it gives CAISGTTNSPLHF.

This rearrangement joins TRBV7-9 to TRBJ2-5; D might be TRBD2 (6 bases). Trimming stripped 6 bases from V and 5 bases from J, with 13 bases between. The CDR3 loop spans 13 amino acids. Germline V gene data show CDR1 as SEHNR and CDR2 as FQNEAQ (reference sequence). CDR3 in DNA: TGTGCCAGCAGATCTCGGGGGTGGGAGACCCAGTACTTC. Translated, it gives CASRSRGWETQYF.

This clone was seen only a few times. This rearrangement joins TRBV5-1 to TRBJ2-7; D gene uncertain. Germline lookup yields CDR1 SGHRS and CDR2 YFSETQ. CDR3 length: 13 residues. Trimming removed 2 bases at V and 4 bases at J, with 10 bases between. CDR3 bases: TGCGCCAGCAGCTTACGGATGGGGTACGAGCAGTACGTC. This sequence encodes CASSLRMGYEQYV.

J is TRBJ2-3 and V is TRBV5-1, with D possibly TRBD2 on 5 matching bases. The CDR3 runs to 15 residues. From germline, CDR1 is SGHRS and CDR2 YFSETQ. V lost 2 bases and J lost 0, with 10 bases in between. CDR3 sequence: CASSLSGPSTDTQYF. The DNA of the CDR3 is TGCGCCAGCAGCTTAAGCGGTCCTAGCACAGATACGCAGTATTTT.

CDR3 in DNA: TGTGCCAGCAGCCCCCAAGGGGGGGGCCCACGGCACACTGAAGCTTTCTTT. Residues: CASSPQGGGPRHTEAFF. This chain connects TRBV7-9 to TRBJ1-1; perhaps TRBD1 as D (6 bases). Per the germline V gene, CDR1 is SEHNR and CDR2 is FQNEAQ (reference sequence). The CDR3 is 17 amino acids. Trimming left V 5 bases short and J 3 bases short, with 22 bases between. The whole variable domain, filled in from reference TRBV7-9 and TRBJ1-1, reads DTGVSQNPRHKITKRGQNVTFRCDPISEHNRLYWYRQTLGQGPEFLTYFQNEAQLEKSRLLSDRFSAERPKGSFSTLEIQRTEQGDSAMYLCASSPQGGGPRHTEAFFGQGTRLTVV.

This chain joins TRBV5-4 and TRBJ1-2, with 8 bases lining up with TRBD1. The CDR3 has 17 residues. Germline V lookup: CDR1 SGHNT, CDR2 YYREEE (reference sequence). Trimming cost V 3 bases and J 4 bases; bases outside gene matches: 14. Written as DNA, the CDR3 is TGTGCCAGCAGCTCGTGGACAGGGTCCGTACACCCCTATGGCTACACCTTC. Protein product: CASSSWTGSVHPYGYTF.

This rearrangement joins TRBV6-1 to TRBJ2-7; D gene unclear. Deletions cut 4 bases from V and 2 bases from J, with 15 bases between. The CDR3 sequence is 15 residues long. The germline V gene has CDR1 MNHNS and CDR2 SASEGT. The CDR3 coding sequence is TGTGCCAGCAGTGCCGGGCCTCAGTTTACCTACGAGCAGTACGTC. Protein product: CASSAGPQFTYEQYV.

V and J are TRBV7-8 and TRBJ1-2, with 10 positions matching TRBD1. The CDR3 covers 14 residues. Germline trimming cut 5 bases from V and 8 bases from J; bases unmatched to any gene: 8. From germline, CDR1 is SGHVS and CDR2 FQNEAQ. CDR3 region: CASSHRQGAWGYTF. The CDR3 nucleotides are TGTGCCAGCAGCCACCGACAGGGGGCTTGGGGCTACACCTTC.

Here the CDR3 DNA reads TGTGCCAGCAGCTTTGGGGGAGTGACTGAAGCTTTCTTT. It is translated as CASSFGGVTEAFF. The V gene is TRBV7-9, the J gene TRBJ1-1, with D maybe TRBD1 (5 bases). V dropped 3 bases and J dropped 5 bases, with 10 bases sitting between them. Germline CDR1 and CDR2: SEHNR and FQNEAQ (reference sequence). CDR3 size: 13 residues.

The J gene is TRBJ1-5, the V gene TRBV5-1; TRBD1 might be the D (5 bases). Germline loops: CDR1 SGHRS, CDR2 YFSETQ. Trimming cost V 0 bases and J 6 bases, with 13 bases left between them. The CDR3 loop spans 15 amino acids. In nucleotides, the CDR3 is TGCGCCAGCAGCTTGGTCCCAGGGAGAGGTCAGCCCCAGCATTTT. It is translated as CASSLVPGRGQPQHF.

This chain joins TRBV5-4 and TRBJ1-6; TRBD1 matches at 7 bases. There are 15 residues in the CDR3. The V gene end was trimmed by 2 bases and the J gene end by 10 bases; junction bases not matched to a gene: 9. Germline V CDR1 and CDR2: SGHNT, YYREEE (reference sequence). The DNA for the CDR3 is TGTGCCAGCAGCTTCGGTATAGGACAGGAATCACCCCTCCACTTT. This gives the protein CASSFGIGQESPLHF.

This chain links TRBV5-1 with TRBJ1-2, with unresolved D. CDR3 length: 13 residues. CDR1 is SGHRS and CDR2 is YFSETQ in the germline V gene. V lost 4 bases and J lost 0, with 7 bases in between. For the CDR3, the DNA is TGCGCCAGCAGCGTCAGCCCTAACTATGGCTACACCTTC. Translation gives CASSVSPNYGYTF.

This sequence joins TRBV27 and TRBJ1-1, with D perhaps matching TRBD1 (5 bases). The germline V gene encodes CDR1 MNHEY and CDR2 SMNVEV (reference sequence). This CDR3 has 13 residues. V was trimmed by 7 bases and J by 1 base, leaving 10 bases between them. Here the CDR3 DNA reads TGTGCCAGCACGATCAGGGCGAACACTGAAGCTTTCTTT. Its translation is CASTIRANTEAFF.

This clone was observed a single time. The chain carries TRBV28 and TRBJ1-4; D is possibly TRBD1 (6 bases). Germline V CDR1 and CDR2: MDHEN, SYDVKM. V was trimmed by 5 bases and J by 0 bases, leaving 13 bases between them. CDR3 length equals 16 residues. CDR3 loop: CASSHHRAATNEKLFF. The CDR3 DNA reads TGTGCCAGCAGTCACCACAGGGCGGCAACTAATGAAAAACTGTTTTTT.

The gene calls are TRBV19 and TRBJ2-7, with D possibly being TRBD2 (5 bases). Per germline, CDR1 LNHDA and CDR2 SQIVND (reference sequence). Trimming removed 1 base at V and 3 bases at J, with 13 bases between. This CDR3 is 15 amino acids long. As DNA, the CDR3 is TGTGCCAGTAGTATAGGTGTCGGGGAGTTCTACGAGCAGTACTTC. This codes for CASSIGVGEFYEQYF.

V usage is TRBV2 and J usage is TRBJ1-1, with D tentatively TRBD1 (5 bases). With 6 bases removed from V and 1 base from J, the gap between germline ends came to 9 bases. The CDR3 runs 13 residues. Looked up from germline, CDR1 is SNHLY and CDR2 is FYNNEI. The CDR3 loop is CASSQGGNTEAFF. The CDR3 DNA is TGTGCCAGCAGCCAGGGTGGGAACACTGAAGCTTTCTTT.

The CDR3 bases are TGTGCCAGCAGCCTCTCGGGGGGGCCGTCGAATGAGCAGTTCTTC. Translating it yields CASSLSGGPSNEQFF. The chain uses TRBV7-9 and TRBJ2-1; 8 bases are shared with TRBD2. The CDR3 extends over 15 amino acids. Germline loops: CDR1 SEHNR, CDR2 FQNEAQ (reference sequence). J lost 7 bases, V lost 5 bases, and 10 bases had no gene match. The full variable domain, rest sourced from reference TRBV7-9 and TRBJ2-1, is DTGVSQNPRHKITKRGQNVTFRCDPISEHNRLYWYRQTLGQGPEFLTYFQNEAQLEKSRLLSDRFSAERPKGSFSTLEIQRTEQGDSAMYLCASSLSGGPSNEQFFGPGTRLTVL.

The genes are TRBV5-6 and TRBJ2-5; 9 positions agree with TRBD2. The CDR3 sequence is 13 residues long. The V segment lost 4 bases and the J segment 5 bases; nucleotides outside the gene matches: 3. Looked up from germline, CDR1 is SGHDT and CDR2 is YYEEEE. The CDR3 sequence: CASSTGTSETQYF. Here the CDR3 DNA reads TGTGCCAGCAGCACGGGGACTAGCGAGACCCAGTACTTC.

This clone was found once. V gene TRBV28 combines with J gene TRBJ1-6, with D perhaps TRBD1 (5 bases). The length of the CDR3 is 18 residues. Looked up from germline, CDR1 is MDHEN and CDR2 is SYDVKM. The V gene lost 6 bases and the J gene lost 0 bases, with 18 bases spanning the gap. The CDR3 region is CASSSSFRESSYNSPLHF. The CDR3 DNA reads as TGTGCCAGCAGCTCTTCTTTCAGGGAGAGCTCCTATAATTCACCCCTCCACTTT.

The rearrangement joins TRBV9 to TRBJ2-2; tentatively, D is TRBD1 (6 bases). The CDR3 is made up of 16 amino acids. CDR1 and CDR2 from the germline V gene are SGDLS and YYNGEE. V was clipped by 3 bases and J by 0 bases, with 12 bases between them. The chain's CDR3 is CASSGRQAANTGELFF. DNA of the CDR3: TGTGCCAGCAGCGGGCGACAGGCCGCGAACACCGGGGAGCTGTTTTTT.

This chain joins TRBV4-2 and TRBJ2-3; 14 nucleotides line up with TRBD2. Germline lookup yields CDR1 LGHNA and CDR2 YNFKEQ. Unmatched junction bases numbered 7, after V lost 4 bases and J lost 1 base. This CDR3 contains 18 residues. The CDR3 region is CASSRPGLAGDRTDTQYF. The CDR3 DNA is TGTGCCAGCAGCCGGCCGGGACTAGCGGGGGACCGCACAGATACGCAGTATTTT.

The chain couples TRBV15 to TRBJ2-3; D may be TRBD2 (7 bases). The CDR3 length is 15 residues. Looked up from germline, CDR1 is LNHNV and CDR2 is YYDKDF (reference sequence). V dropped 3 bases and J dropped 1 base, with 11 bases sitting between them. CDR3 sequence reads: CATSSWGGRTDTQYF. CDR3 nucleotides: TGTGCCACCAGCAGCTGGGGGGGCCGCACAGATACGCAGTATTTT.

V usage is TRBV6-6 and J usage is TRBJ2-1; D unclear. CDR1 and CDR2 from the germline V gene are MNHNY and SVGAGI (reference sequence). The ends were cut back, 2 bases at V and 4 bases at J, with 6 bases in the middle. The CDR3 consists of 13 residues. CDR3: CASSYVVYNEQFF. The CDR3 DNA follows: TGTGCCAGCAGTTACGTAGTATACAATGAGCAGTTCTTC.